The rows below give T cell receptor beta chains drawn from one sample of a study of human T cells and chemical hapten exposure. TCRdb ran MiXCR on the RACE reads and lists one entry per CDR3 protein. This table has 150,000 to 200,000 distinct CDR3 sequences, 20% to 25% appearing once. Sequences were derived from whole blood, sampled in connection with sensitization to the hapten diphenylcyclopropenone (DPC). The receptor set was obtained from a woman aged 45-65 years with alopecia areata. Some clones in this sample may be carry-over from other donors' samples. Each CDR3 is given without its conserved first and last residue.

ATGMRGWAGELF TRBJ2-2 TRBV24-1
ASGLEVIETQY TRBJ2-5 TRBV12-5
ASSRRDRLYEQY TRBJ2-7 TRBV18
SVGSVNYGYT TRBJ1-2 TRBV29-1
ASSFARATDTQY TRBJ2-3 TRBV7-2
ASSPTTGGGLSSGANVLT TRBJ2-6 TRBV11-1
SANMGINQPQH TRBJ1-5 TRBV20-1
ASRSSGGTYEQY TRBJ2-7 TRBV6-1
ASSLGYGGGHMNTEAF TRBJ1-1 TRBV5-1
ATSAGTGRKDEQY TRBJ2-7 TRBV24-1
ASSLRGDTGELF TRBJ2-2 TRBV9
ASSWTIQGGTEAF TRBJ1-1 TRBV7-2
ASSYRTGPGDTQY TRBJ2-3 TRBV7-2
NGESSGGDEQY TRBJ2-7 TRBV20-1
ASSSLGHLTGELF TRBJ2-2 TRBV7-2
ASSLSAAQETQY TRBJ2-5 TRBV7-9
SASRPSGTDTQY TRBJ2-3 TRBV20-1
ASSVSSGLGQPQH TRBJ1-5 TRBV2
SGTATGELF TRBJ2-2 TRBV29-1
ANLDEVLAGGTEQF TRBJ2-1 TRBV21-1
ASRPSGSYEQF TRBJ2-1 TRBV28
ASSLVGQGPYEQY TRBJ2-7 TRBV7-8
SLKPYRGPNTEAF TRBJ1-1 TRBV29-1
ASSFLITSGLKETQY TRBJ2-5 TRBV5-1
ATSGAGSQETQY TRBJ2-5 TRBV24-1
ASGYYQNTGELF TRBJ2-2 TRBV5-1
ASTLTGVFASNQPQH TRBJ1-5 TRBV6-1
ASSFSQINNSPLH TRBJ1-6 TRBV5-1
SARKLQGNMGETQY TRBJ2-5 TRBV20-1
AWSAAGSGEQF TRBJ2-1 TRBV30